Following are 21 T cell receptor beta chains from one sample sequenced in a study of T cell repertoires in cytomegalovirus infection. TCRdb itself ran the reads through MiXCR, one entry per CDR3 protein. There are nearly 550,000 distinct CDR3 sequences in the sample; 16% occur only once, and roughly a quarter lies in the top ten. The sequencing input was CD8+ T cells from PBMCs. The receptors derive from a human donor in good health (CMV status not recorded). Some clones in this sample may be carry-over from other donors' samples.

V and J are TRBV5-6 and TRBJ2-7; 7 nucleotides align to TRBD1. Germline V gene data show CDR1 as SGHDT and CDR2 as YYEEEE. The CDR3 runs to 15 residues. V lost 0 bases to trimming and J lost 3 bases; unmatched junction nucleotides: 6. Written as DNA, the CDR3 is TGTGCCAGCAGCTTGGGAGGGGGCTCCCTCTACGAGCAGTACTTC. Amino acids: CASSLGGGSLYEQYF. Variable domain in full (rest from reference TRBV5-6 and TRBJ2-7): DAGVTQSPTHLIKTRGQQVTLRCSPKSGHDTVSWYQQALGQGPQFIFQYYEEEERQRGNFPDRFSGHQFPNYSSELNVNALLLGDSALYLCASSLGGGSLYEQYFGPGTRLTVT.

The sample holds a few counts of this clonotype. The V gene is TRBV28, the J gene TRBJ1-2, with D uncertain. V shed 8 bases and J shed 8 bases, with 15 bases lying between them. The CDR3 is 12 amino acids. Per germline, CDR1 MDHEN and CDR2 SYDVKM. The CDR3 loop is CASRPRLGGYTF. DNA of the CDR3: TGTGCCAGCCGACCCAGGCTGGGGGGCTACACCTTC.

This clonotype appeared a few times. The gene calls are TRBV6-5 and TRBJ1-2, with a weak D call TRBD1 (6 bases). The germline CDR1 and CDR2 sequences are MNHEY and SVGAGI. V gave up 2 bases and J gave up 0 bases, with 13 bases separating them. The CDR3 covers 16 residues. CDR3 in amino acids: CASSYGRQESNYGYTF. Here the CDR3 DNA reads TGTGCCAGCAGTTACGGGCGACAGGAGTCTAACTATGGCTACACCTTC.

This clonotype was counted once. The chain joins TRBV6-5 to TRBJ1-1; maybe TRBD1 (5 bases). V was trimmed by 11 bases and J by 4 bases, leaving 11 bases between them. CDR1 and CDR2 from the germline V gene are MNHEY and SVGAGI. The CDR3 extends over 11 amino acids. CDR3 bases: TGTGCCCGCCTGAGGGGCACTGAAGCTTTCTTT. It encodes CARLRGTEAFF.

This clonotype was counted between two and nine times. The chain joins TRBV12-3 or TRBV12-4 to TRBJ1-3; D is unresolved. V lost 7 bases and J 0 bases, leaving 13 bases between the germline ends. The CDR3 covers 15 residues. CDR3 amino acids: CASMVGKRSGNTIYF. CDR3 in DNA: TGTGCCAGCATGGTGGGCAAACGCTCTGGAAACACCATATATTTT.

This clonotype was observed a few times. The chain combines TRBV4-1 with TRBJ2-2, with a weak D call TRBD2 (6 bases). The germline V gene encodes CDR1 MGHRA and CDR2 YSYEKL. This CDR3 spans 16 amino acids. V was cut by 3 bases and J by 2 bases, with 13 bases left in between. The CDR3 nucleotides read TGCGCCAGCAGCCACCCCCCAGCGGGTAACACCGGGGAGCTGTTTTTT. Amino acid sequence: CASSHPPAGNTGELFF.

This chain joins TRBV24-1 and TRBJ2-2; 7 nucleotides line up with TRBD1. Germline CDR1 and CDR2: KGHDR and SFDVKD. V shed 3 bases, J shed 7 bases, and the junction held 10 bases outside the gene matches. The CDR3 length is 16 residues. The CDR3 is CATSDRQGGIGGELFF. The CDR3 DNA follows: TGTGCCACCAGTGATAGACAGGGCGGTATCGGCGGGGAGCTGTTTTTT.

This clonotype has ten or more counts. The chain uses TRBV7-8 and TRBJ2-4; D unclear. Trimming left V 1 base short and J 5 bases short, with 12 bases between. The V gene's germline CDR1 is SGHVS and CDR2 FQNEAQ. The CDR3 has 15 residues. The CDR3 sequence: CASSLDTLDQNIQYF. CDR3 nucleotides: TGTGCCAGCAGCTTAGACACTTTGGACCAAAACATTCAGTACTTC.

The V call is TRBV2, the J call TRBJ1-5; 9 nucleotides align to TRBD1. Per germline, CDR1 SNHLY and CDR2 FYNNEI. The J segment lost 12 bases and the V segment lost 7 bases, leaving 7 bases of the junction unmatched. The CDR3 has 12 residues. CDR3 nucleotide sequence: TGTGCCAGCATGAGGGGACAGGGCGTCCAGCATTTT. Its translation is CASMRGQGVQHF.

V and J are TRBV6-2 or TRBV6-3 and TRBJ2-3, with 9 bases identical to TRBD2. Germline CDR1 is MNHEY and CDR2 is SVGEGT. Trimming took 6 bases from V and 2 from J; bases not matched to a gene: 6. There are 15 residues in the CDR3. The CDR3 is CASRTSGTFTDTQYF. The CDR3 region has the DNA TGTGCCAGCAGGACTAGCGGCACTTTCACAGATACGCAGTATTTT.

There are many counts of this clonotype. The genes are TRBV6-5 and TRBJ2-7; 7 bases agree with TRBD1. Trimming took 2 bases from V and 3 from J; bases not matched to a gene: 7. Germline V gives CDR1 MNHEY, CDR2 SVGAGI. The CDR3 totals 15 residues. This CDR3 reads CASSYEKDRFYEQYF. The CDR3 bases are TGTGCCAGCAGTTACGAAAAGGACAGGTTCTACGAGCAGTACTTC.

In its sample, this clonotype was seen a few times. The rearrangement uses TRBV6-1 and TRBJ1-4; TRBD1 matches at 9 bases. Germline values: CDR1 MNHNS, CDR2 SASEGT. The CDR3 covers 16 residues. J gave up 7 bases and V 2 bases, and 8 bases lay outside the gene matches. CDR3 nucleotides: TGTGCCAGCAGTGAATTTTGGGGACAGGGAAGTGAAAAACTGTTTTTT. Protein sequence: CASSEFWGQGSEKLFF.

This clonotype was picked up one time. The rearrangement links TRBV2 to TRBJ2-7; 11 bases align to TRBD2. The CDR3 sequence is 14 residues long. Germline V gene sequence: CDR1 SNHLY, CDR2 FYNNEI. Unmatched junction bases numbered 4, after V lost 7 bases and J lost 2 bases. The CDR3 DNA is TGTGCCAGCAACACTAGCGGGAGAACCTACGAGCAGTACTTC. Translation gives CASNTSGRTYEQYF.

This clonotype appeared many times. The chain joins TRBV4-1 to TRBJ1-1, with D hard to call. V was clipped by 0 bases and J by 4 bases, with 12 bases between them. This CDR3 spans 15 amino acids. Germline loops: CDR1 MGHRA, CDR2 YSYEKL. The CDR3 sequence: CASSQEAFGFTEAFF. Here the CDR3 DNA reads TGCGCCAGCAGCCAAGAGGCATTTGGGTTCACTGAAGCTTTCTTT.

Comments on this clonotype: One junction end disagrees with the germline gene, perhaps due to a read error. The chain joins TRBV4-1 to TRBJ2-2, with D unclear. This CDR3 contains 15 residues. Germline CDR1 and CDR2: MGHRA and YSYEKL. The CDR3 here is CASSPLGMNTRELFF. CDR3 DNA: TGCGCCAGCAGCCCCCTGGGGATGAACACCAGGGAGCTGTTTTTT.

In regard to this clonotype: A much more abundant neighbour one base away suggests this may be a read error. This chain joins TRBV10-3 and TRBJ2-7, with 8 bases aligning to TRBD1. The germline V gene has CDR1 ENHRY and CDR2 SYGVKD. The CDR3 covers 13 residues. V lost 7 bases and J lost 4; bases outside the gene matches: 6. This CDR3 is CAITLDRVYEQYF. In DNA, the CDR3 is TGTGCCATCACTTTGGACAGGGTGTACGAGCAGTACTTC.

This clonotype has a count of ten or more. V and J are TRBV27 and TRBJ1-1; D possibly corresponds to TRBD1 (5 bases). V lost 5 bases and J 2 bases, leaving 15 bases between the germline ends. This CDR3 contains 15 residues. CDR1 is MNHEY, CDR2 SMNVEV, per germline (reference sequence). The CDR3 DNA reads TGTGCCAGCAGTCCTACCCCAGGGACCAACACTGAAGCTTTCTTT. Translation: CASSPTPGTNTEAFF.

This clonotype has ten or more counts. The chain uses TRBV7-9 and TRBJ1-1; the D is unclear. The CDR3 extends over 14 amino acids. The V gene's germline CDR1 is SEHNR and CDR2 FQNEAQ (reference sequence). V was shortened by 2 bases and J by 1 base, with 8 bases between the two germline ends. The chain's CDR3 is CASSLRQENTEAFF. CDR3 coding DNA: TGTGCCAGCAGCTTAAGGCAGGAGAACACTGAAGCTTTCTTT.

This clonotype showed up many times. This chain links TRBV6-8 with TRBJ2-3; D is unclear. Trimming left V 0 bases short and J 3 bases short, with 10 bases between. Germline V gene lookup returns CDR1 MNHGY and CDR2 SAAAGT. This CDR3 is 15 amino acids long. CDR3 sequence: CASSYSRVQTDTQYF. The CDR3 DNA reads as TGTGCCAGCAGTTACTCAAGGGTCCAGACAGATACGCAGTATTTT.

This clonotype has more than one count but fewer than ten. The CDR3 region is CSARRSGGPLYNEQFF. The CDR3 DNA follows: TGCAGTGCTAGAAGGTCCGGGGGTCCACTATACAATGAGCAGTTCTTC. The genes are TRBV20-1 and TRBJ2-1; D possibly corresponds to TRBD2 (6 bases). The germline V gene has CDR1 DFQATT and CDR2 SNEGSKA (reference sequence). The ends were cut back, 2 bases at V and 4 bases at J, with 18 bases in the middle. CDR3 length equals 16 residues.

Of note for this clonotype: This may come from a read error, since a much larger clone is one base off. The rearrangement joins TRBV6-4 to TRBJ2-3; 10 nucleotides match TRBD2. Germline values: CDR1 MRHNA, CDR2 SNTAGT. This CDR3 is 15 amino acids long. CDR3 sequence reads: CASSEIAGGTYTQYF. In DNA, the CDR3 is TGTGCCAGCAGTGAGATAGCGGGGGGCACATATACGCAGTATTTT.